This TCR beta chain was found in a study of blood T cell repertoires in COVID-19. Study details: In each case, the material was cDNA or gDNA derived from T cells, B-cell-depleted T cells, or PBMCs.

Assay: immunoSEQ multiplex PCR; the TCRdb copy retains only in-frame clones and omits some. The sample has under 300,000 clones, around 80% seen once. Germline CDR1 and CDR2: SGHRS and YFSETQ. The germline V and J ends were trimmed by 4 bases and 4 bases, with 12 bases remaining between them. The CDR3 contains 14 residues. The chain carries TRBV5-1 and TRBJ2-1, with D possibly TRBD2 on 5 matching bases. The TCR originated in a woman between 18 and 30 years old with acute or convalescent COVID-19. The sequenced sample consisted of peripheral blood. CDR3 region: CASSPRAEYNEQFF. The CDR3 DNA is TGCGCCAGCAGCCCGAGGGCGGAGTACAATGAGCAGTTCTTC.